This T cell receptor (beta chain) was recorded in a study of cytotoxic CD8 clonotypes in ibrutinib-treated CLL. Assay used: immunoSEQ multiplex PCR; TCRdb lists only in-frame clones, some missing. Here the sample spans about 24,000 clones, roughly 74% being singletons. This clone turned up a few times. This CDR3 spans 16 amino acids. With 2 bases clipped from V and 3 bases from J, the junction kept 5 bases outside the gene matches. In germline, CDR1 is SGHNT, CDR2 YENEEA. The receptor comes from a human donor with chronic lymphocytic leukemia. The material sequenced was PBMCs, taken after 12 months of ibrutinib treatment. The V and J genes are TRBV11-3 and TRBJ2-2; TRBD1 matches 8 bases. Written as DNA, the CDR3 is TGTGCCAGCAGCTTACGGCAGGGGGCTTACACCGGGGAGCTGTTTTTT. This codes for CASSLRQGAYTGELFF.